This entry is about one TCR beta chain. Its specificity is not known. The entry originates in a study of cytomegalovirus exposure and HLA in healthy donors. Study background: The same platform as the approximately 670 first-cohort repertoires was used for the 120 validation repertoires, a later analysis reported. Study observations and caveats: CMV antigen specificity of three CMV-associated chains was confirmed in vitro.

CDR3 length equals 14 residues. Germline CDR1 is SGHVS and CDR2 is FNYEAQ. V shed 2 bases and J 5 bases; nucleotides not matched to a gene: 2. The donors were part of the approximately 120-subject validation cohort, which stood apart from the approximately 700-subject first cohort. Sequencing used immunoSEQ multiplex PCR; TCRdb keeps in-frame clones, though not all of them. The table has approximately 97,000 clones, approximately 93% seen once. The J gene is TRBJ2-5, the V gene TRBV7-6, with 10 bases lining up with TRBD2. The sequenced sample consisted of PBMCs. This TCR derives from a woman in her 30s in good health and CMV-seropositive. DNA for the CDR3: TGTGCCAGCAGCTTAACAGCGGGAGGGGAGACCCAGTACTTC. As protein: CASSLTAGGETQYF. Together with reference TRBV7-6 and TRBJ2-5, the CDR3 gives the full variable domain: GAGVSQSPRYKVTKRGQDVALRCDPISGHVSLYWYRQALGQGPEFLTYFNYEAQQDKSGLPNDRFSAERPEGSISTLTIQRTEQRDSAMYRCASSLTAGGETQYFGPGTRLLVL.